These 3 T cell receptor beta chains share one sample of origin, sequenced in a study of blood T cell repertoires in COVID-19. Method: immunoSEQ multiplex PCR; TCRdb's copy keeps in-frame clones and lacks some. The table shows hundreds of thousands of clones, with 84% occurring only once. The specimen was peripheral blood. The receptors derive from a human donor in a cohort sampled during active COVID-19.

The chain has TRBV5-3 and TRBJ2-6, with D unclear. TRBV5-3 is annotated as an ORF whose role is uncertain. V shed 10 bases and J shed 2 bases, with 10 bases lying between them. This CDR3 region has 13 residues. This CDR3 reads CAPPGAGANVLTF. CDR3 nucleotide sequence: TGTGCCCCCCCGGGTGCTGGGGCCAACGTCCTGACTTTC.

V gene TRBV10-3 combines with J gene TRBJ2-3; 11 bases align to TRBD2. Germline V gene sequence: CDR1 ENHRY, CDR2 SYGVKD. CDR3 length: 14 residues. V dropped 5 bases and J dropped 4; count of bases not matched to a gene: 2. The CDR3 DNA sequence: TGTGCCATCAGTTCTAGCGGGAGGTCAGATACGCAGTATTTT. Translated, it gives CAISSSGRSDTQYF.

The chain uses TRBV2 and TRBJ2-3; unclear D gene. CDR1 and CDR2 from the germline V gene are SNHLY and FYNNEI. CDR3 length equals 15 residues. V lost 7 bases, J lost 4 bases, and 18 bases lay in between. The CDR3 bases are TGTGCCAGCACGCTCGCTAGTACGTTTTCAGATACGCAGTATTTT. Translation gives CASTLASTFSDTQYF.